This T cell receptor beta chain was obtained from a study of beta chain features in type 1 diabetes. Background on the study: Healthy donors and patients had similar age, gender and cell yields. General observations from the study: A possible short-template PCR bias applies equally to patients and controls. VDJ junctions from patients with type 1 diabetes contained fewer insertions and more deletions.

Every bit of the isolated RNA underwent reverse transcription, so sequencing read expressed TCRB transcripts. TCRdb keeps only in-frame clones here, not all; method: immunoSEQ multiplex PCR. The sample lists 400,000 to 450,000 clones, over 11% occurring once. Averaging roughly 100 mL, one heparinised blood draw was given by each donor. The table lists this clone with a few counts. What it binds is unknown. This TCR derives from a man between 25 and 39 years old in good health. Material for sequencing was naive CD4+ T cells from blood.

CDR3 sequence: CASGLKTFGGRAYNEQFF. The DNA of the CDR3 is TGTGCTAGTGGTTTGAAGACCTTTGGCGGGAGGGCCTACAATGAGCAGTTCTTC. The rearrangement uses TRBV12-5 and TRBJ2-1, with 9 bases identical to TRBD2. The CDR3 consists of 18 residues. After removal of 2 bases from V and 2 bases from J, the junction contained 10 bases not matched to a gene. Per the germline V gene, CDR1 is LGHNT and CDR2 is FRNRAP. Supplemented by reference TRBV12-5 and TRBJ2-1, the full variable domain reads DARVTQTPRHKVTEMGQEVTMRCQPILGHNTVFWYRQTMMQGLELLAYFRNRAPLDDSGMPKDRFSAEMPDATLATLKIQPSEPRDSAVYFCASGLKTFGGRAYNEQFFGPGTRLTVL.